This TCR beta chain was captured by sequencing in a study of T cells expressing NK-cell markers. At the level of the study: Of eight sequenced donors, seven were HCMV-seropositive and one HCMV-seronegative.

The CDR3 extends over 14 amino acids. TCRdb re-called the 5' RACE reads; one entry per CDR3 protein, DNA not given. Reported are hundreds of thousands of distinct CDR3 sequences; the ten largest clones contain approximately 3.6%. Broader study findings: The contribution of dominant NKG2C+ clonotypes to CD8+ T cells in a handful of donors was about 1.0-7.5%.

To note about this clonotype: As yet, its antigen is unknown.

The sequencing input was blood T cells: a sorted CD56 or NKG2C T cell subset, CD4+ or CD8+ T cells, or bulk PBMC T cells (not recorded which). The receptor comes from a man between 18 and 29 years old in good health. The V and J genes are TRBV12-3 or TRBV12-4 and TRBJ1-4. This CDR3 reads CASGPRATNEKLFF.